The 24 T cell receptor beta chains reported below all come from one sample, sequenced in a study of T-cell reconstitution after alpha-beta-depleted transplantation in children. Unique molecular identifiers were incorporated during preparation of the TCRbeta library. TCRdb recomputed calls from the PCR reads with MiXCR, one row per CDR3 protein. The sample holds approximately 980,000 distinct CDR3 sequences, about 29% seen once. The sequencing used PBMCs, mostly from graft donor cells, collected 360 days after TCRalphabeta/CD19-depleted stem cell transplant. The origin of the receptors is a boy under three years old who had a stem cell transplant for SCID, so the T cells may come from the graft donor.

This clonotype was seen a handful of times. The CDR3 bases are TGCGCCAGCAGGTATACAGAGTCCTACGAGCAGTACTTC. This codes for CASRYTESYEQYF. The rearrangement joins TRBV5-1 to TRBJ2-7, with unresolved D. This CDR3 has 13 amino acids. With 5 bases removed from V and 1 base from J, the gap between germline ends came to 10 bases. CDR1 and CDR2 (germline): SGHRS, YFSETQ. The variable domain in full, completed from reference TRBV5-1 and TRBJ2-7, reads KAGVTQTPRYLIKTRGQQVTLSCSPISGHRSVSWYQQTPGQGLQFLFEYFSETQRNKGNFPGRFSGRQFSNSRSEMNVSTLELGDSALYLCASRYTESYEQYFGPGTRLTVT.

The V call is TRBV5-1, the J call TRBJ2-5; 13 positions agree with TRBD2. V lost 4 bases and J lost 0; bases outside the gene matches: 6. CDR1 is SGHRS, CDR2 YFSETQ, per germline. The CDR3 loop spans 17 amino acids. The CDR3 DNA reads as TGCGCCAGCAGCCCCGGGGGACTAGCGGGGTACCAAGAGACCCAGTACTTC. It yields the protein CASSPGGLAGYQETQYF.

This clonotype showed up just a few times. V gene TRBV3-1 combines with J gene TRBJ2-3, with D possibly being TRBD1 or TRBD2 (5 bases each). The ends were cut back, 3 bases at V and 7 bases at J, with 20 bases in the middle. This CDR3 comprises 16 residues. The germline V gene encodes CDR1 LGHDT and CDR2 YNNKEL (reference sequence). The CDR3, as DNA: TGTGCCAGCAGCCACCCCTCGGGGATGGACATAAATACGCAGTATTTT. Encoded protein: CASSHPSGMDINTQYF.

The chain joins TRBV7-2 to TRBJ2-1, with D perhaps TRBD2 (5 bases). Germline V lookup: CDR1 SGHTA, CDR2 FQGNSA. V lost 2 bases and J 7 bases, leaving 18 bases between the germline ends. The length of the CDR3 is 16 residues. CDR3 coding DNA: TGTGCCAGCAGCTTACACGGGATTACAATAGGAAATGAGCAGTTCTTC. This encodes CASSLHGITIGNEQFF.

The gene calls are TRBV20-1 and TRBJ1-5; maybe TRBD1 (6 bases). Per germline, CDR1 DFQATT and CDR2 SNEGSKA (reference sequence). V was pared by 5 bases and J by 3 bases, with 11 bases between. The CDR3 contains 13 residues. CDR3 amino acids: CSARRDTNQPQHF. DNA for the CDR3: TGCAGTGCTCGCCGGGACACCAATCAGCCCCAGCATTTT.

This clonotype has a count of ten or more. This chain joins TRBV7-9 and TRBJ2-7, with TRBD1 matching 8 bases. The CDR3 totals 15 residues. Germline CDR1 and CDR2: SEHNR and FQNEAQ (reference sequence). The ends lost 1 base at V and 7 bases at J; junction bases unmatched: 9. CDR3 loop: CASSLGQGALREQYF. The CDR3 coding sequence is TGTGCCAGCAGCTTAGGTCAGGGGGCGCTTCGAGAGCAGTACTTC. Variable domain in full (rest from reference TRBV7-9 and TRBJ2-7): DTGVSQNPRHKITKRGQNVTFRCDPISEHNRLYWYRQTLGQGPEFLTYFQNEAQLEKSRLLSDRFSAERPKGSFSTLEIQRTEQGDSAMYLCASSLGQGALREQYFGPGTRLTVT.

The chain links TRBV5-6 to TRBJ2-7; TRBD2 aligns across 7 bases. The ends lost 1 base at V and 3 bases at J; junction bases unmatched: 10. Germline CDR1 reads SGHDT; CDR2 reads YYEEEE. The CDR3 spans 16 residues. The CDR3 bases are TGTGCCAGCAGCTTGCTCCTTCCTCCGGGAGGCTACGAGCAGTACTTC. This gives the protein CASSLLLPPGGYEQYF.

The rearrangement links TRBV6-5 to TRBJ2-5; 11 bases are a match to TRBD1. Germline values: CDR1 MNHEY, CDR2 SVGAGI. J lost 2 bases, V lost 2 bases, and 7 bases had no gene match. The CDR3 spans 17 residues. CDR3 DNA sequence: TGTGCCAGCAGTTACGCGGGACAGGGGGAGGGGCAAGAGACCCAGTACTTC. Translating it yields CASSYAGQGEGQETQYF.

CDR3 loop: CASSQEDRTSYEQYF. The CDR3 nucleotides are TGTGCCAGCAGCCAAGAGGACAGGACCTCCTACGAGCAGTACTTC. The chain combines TRBV4-2 with TRBJ2-7; 7 bases fit TRBD1. Germline-derived CDR1 and CDR2 are LGHNA and YNFKEQ. CDR3 size: 15 residues. The junction had 2 bases not matched to a gene; V was cut back by 0 bases and J by 0 bases.

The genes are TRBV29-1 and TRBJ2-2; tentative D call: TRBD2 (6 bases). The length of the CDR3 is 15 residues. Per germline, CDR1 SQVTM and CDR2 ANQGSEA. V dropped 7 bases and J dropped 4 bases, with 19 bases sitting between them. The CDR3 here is CSASARGFPTGELFF. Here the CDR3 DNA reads TGCAGCGCCTCCGCCCGGGGGTTCCCCACCGGGGAGCTGTTTTTT.

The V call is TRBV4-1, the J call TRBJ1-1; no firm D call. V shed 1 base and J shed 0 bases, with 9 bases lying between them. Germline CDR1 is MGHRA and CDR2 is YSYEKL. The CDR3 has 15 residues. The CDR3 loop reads CASSQGAAMNTEAFF. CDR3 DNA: TGCGCCAGCAGCCAAGGTGCGGCAATGAACACTGAAGCTTTCTTT.

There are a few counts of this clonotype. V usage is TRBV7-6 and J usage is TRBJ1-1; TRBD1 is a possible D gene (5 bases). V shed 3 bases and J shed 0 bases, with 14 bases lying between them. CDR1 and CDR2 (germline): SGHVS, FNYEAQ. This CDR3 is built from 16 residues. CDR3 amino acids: CASSLGPNYMNTEAFF. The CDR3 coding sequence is TGTGCCAGCAGCTTGGGACCCAATTACATGAACACTGAAGCTTTCTTT.

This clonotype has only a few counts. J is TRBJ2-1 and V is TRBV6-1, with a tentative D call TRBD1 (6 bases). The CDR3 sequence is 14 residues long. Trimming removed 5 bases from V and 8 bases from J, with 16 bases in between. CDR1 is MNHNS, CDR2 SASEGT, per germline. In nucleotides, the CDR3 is TGTGCCAGCAGTCGTATACAGGGTTGGGATGAGCAGTTCTTC. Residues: CASSRIQGWDEQFF.

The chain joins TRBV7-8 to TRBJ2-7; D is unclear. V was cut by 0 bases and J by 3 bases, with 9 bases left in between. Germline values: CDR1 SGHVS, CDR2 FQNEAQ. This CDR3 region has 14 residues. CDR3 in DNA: TGTGCCAGCAGCTTAGCGGACCCGAACTACGAGCAGTACTTC. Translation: CASSLADPNYEQYF.

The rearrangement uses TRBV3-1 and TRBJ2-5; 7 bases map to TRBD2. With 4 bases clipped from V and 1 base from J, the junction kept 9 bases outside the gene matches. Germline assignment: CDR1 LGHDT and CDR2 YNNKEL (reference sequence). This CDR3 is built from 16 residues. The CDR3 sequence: CASSRRISSGQETQYF. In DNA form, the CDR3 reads TGTGCCAGCAGCCGGCGAATTTCTAGCGGCCAAGAGACCCAGTACTTC.

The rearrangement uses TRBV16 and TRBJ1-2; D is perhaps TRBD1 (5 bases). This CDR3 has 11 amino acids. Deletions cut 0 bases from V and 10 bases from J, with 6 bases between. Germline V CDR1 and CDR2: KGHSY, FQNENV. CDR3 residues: CASSQSGDYTF. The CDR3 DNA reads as TGTGCCAGCAGCCAATCGGGGGACTACACCTTC. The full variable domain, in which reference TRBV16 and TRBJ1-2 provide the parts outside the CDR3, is GEEVAQTPKHLVRGEGQKAKLYCAPIKGHSYVFWYQQVLKNEFKFLISFQNENVFDETGMPKERFSAKCLPNSPCSLEIQATKLEDSAVYFCASSQSGDYTFGSGTRLTVV.

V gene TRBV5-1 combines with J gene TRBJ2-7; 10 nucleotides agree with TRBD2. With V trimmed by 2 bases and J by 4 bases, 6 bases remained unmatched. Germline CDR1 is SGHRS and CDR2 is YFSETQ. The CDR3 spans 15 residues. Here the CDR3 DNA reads TGCGCCAGCAGCTTCGAAGCGGGGGGGCCTTACGAGCAGTACTTC. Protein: CASSFEAGGPYEQYF.

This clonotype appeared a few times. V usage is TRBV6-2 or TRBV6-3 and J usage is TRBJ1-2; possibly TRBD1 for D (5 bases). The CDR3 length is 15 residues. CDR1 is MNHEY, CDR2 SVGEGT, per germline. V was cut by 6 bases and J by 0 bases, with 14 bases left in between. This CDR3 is CASRSRGLANYGYTF. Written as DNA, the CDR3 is TGTGCCAGCAGATCAAGGGGACTAGCTAACTATGGCTACACCTTC.

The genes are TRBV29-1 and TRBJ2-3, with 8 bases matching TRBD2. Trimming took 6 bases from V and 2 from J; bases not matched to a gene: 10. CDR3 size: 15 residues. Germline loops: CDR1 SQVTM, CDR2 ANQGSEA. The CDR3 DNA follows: TGCAGCGTGGACTCCAAGCGGGGGCCCACAGATACGCAGTATTTT. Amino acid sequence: CSVDSKRGPTDTQYF.

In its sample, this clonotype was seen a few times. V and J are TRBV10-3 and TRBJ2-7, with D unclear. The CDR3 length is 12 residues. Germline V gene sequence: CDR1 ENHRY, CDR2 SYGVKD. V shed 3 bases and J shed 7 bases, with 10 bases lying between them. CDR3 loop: CAISDGVGEQYF. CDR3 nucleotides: TGTGCCATCAGTGATGGGGTGGGGGAGCAGTACTTC.

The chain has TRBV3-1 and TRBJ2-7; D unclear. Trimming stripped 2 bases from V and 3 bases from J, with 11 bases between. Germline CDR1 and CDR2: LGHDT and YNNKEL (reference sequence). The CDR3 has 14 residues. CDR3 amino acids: CASSQLSRNYEQYF. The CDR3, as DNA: TGTGCCAGCAGCCAATTATCGCGGAACTACGAGCAGTACTTC.

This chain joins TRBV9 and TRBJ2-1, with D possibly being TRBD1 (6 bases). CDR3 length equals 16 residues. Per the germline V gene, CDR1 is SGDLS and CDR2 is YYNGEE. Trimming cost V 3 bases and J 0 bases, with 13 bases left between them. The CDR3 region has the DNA TGTGCCAGCAGCGCACAGGGACCTTACTCCTACAATGAGCAGTTCTTC. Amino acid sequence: CASSAQGPYSYNEQFF.

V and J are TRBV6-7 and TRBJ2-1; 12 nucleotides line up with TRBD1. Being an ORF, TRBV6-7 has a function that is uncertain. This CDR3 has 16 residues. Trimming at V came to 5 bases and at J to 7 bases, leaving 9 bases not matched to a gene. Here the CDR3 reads CASSPAGTGGRNEQFF. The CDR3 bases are TGTGCCAGCAGTCCCGCCGGGACAGGGGGCCGGAATGAGCAGTTCTTC.

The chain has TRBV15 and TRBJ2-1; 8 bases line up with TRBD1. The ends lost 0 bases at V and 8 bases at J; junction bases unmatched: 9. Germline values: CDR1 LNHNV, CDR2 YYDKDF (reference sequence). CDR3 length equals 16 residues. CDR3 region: CATSRDLSDRGYEQFF. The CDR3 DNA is TGTGCCACCAGCAGAGATCTGAGCGACAGGGGCTATGAGCAGTTCTTC.